This entry lists 15 T cell receptor beta chains sequenced from one sample in a study of T cell changes during pregnancy in multiple sclerosis. The table came from immunoSEQ multiplex PCR; TCRdb's copy has only in-frame clones and leaves some out. The sample lists about 58,000 clones, 93% occurring once. Sequencing used CD8+ T cells from peripheral blood mononuclear cells, obtained in the second trimester of pregnancy. The receptors come from a female donor with multiple sclerosis, enrolled in a pregnancy study.

The rearrangement links TRBV5-1 to TRBJ2-1; TRBD1 agrees at 11 bases. The CDR3 is 15 amino acids. CDR1 is SGHRS, CDR2 YFSETQ, per germline. The J segment lost 9 bases and the V segment lost 0 bases, leaving 5 bases of the junction unmatched. The CDR3 loop reads CASSLGTGGMIEQFF. The DNA of the CDR3 is TGCGCCAGCAGCTTGGGGACAGGGGGCATGATTGAGCAGTTCTTC.

The chain combines TRBV27 with TRBJ2-3, with a tentative D call TRBD2 (6 bases). The CDR3 covers 17 residues. The V end was cut by 2 bases, the J end by 0 bases, with 15 bases between. Germline lookup yields CDR1 MNHEY and CDR2 SMNVEV (reference sequence). The DNA of the CDR3 is TGTGCCAGCAGTTTAGGGCAGGACTACTTTAGCACAGATACGCAGTATTTT. Residues: CASSLGQDYFSTDTQYF.

This clone occurred once. The CDR3 coding sequence is TGTGCCAGCAGCTCACAGGGGGCCTGGAATGAGCAGTTCTTC. This encodes CASSSQGAWNEQFF. This rearrangement joins TRBV7-9 to TRBJ2-1; TRBD1 agrees at 9 bases. V gave up 4 bases and J gave up 7 bases; unmatched junction bases: 5. This CDR3 spans 14 amino acids. Germline CDR1 and CDR2: SEHNR and FQNEAQ (reference sequence).

The V call is TRBV2, the J call TRBJ1-2; a weak D match, TRBD1 (5 bases). Germline CDR1 is SNHLY and CDR2 is FYNNEI. Trimming took off 8 bases at V and 8 bases at J, with 12 bases between the two ends. The CDR3 consists of 11 residues. CDR3: CASPPGEGYTF. The CDR3 coding sequence is TGTGCCAGCCCTCCGGGGGAGGGCTACACCTTC.

The V gene is TRBV5-8, the J gene TRBJ2-7; D might be TRBD1 (6 bases). The V gene's germline CDR1 is SGHTS and CDR2 YDEGEE. The length of the CDR3 is 13 residues. The V and J ends lost 4 bases and 3 bases respectively, with 11 bases between them. Here the CDR3 reads CASSPKDSYEQYF. Written as DNA, the CDR3 is TGTGCCAGCAGCCCCAAGGACAGCTACGAGCAGTACTTC.

The chain has TRBV27 and TRBJ2-7; 15 bases align to TRBD2. The V segment lost 6 bases and the J segment 3 bases; nucleotides outside the gene matches: 9. Germline-derived CDR1 and CDR2 are MNHEY and SMNVEV (reference sequence). The CDR3 has 17 residues. DNA of the CDR3: TGTGCCAGCAGCGGACTAGCGGGAGGGTTAAAGTTCTACGAGCAGTACTTC. Amino acids: CASSGLAGGLKFYEQYF.

The V call is TRBV13, the J call TRBJ2-6; 11 bases line up with TRBD1. The germline gives CDR1 PRHDT, CDR2 FYEKMQ (reference sequence). The CDR3 extends over 18 amino acids. V lost 1 base to trimming and J lost 2 bases; unmatched junction nucleotides: 4. For the CDR3, the DNA is TGTGCCAGCAGCTTAGACGGACAGGGGGCCCCTGGGGCCAACGTCCTGACTTTC. Amino acid sequence: CASSLDGQGAPGANVLTF. The entire variable domain, with the rest obtained from reference TRBV13 and TRBJ2-6, is as follows: AAGVIQSPRHLIKEKRETATLKCYPIPRHDTVYWYQQGPGQDPQFLISFYEKMQSDKGSIPDRFSAQQFSDYHSELNMSSLELGDSALYFCASSLDGQGAPGANVLTFGAGSRLTVL.

The chain uses TRBV27 and TRBJ2-1, with unresolved D. Trimming stripped 7 bases from V and 8 bases from J, with 18 bases between. The germline V gene has CDR1 MNHEY and CDR2 SMNVEV (reference sequence). The CDR3 is 14 amino acids. The CDR3 sequence is CASTPLSDPDEQFF. The DNA for the CDR3 is TGTGCCAGCACCCCGCTTTCTGATCCGGATGAGCAGTTCTTC.

The chain employs TRBV6-6 and TRBJ2-2; D may be TRBD2 (5 bases). CDR3 size: 15 residues. CDR1 MNHNY and CDR2 SVGAGI come from the germline V gene (reference sequence). Deletions cut 5 bases from V and 2 bases from J, with 12 bases between. This CDR3 is CASSTRTENTGELFF. The CDR3 DNA follows: TGTGCCAGCAGTACCAGGACTGAAAACACCGGGGAGCTGTTTTTT.

The J gene is TRBJ2-7, the V gene TRBV14, with 7 positions matching TRBD2. The germline CDR1 and CDR2 sequences are SGHDN and FVKESK. The CDR3 runs 13 residues. Trimming at V came to 1 base and at J to 7 bases, leaving 4 bases not matched to a gene. The CDR3 loop is CASSQGSGVEQYF. DNA for the CDR3: TGTGCCAGCAGCCAAGGAAGCGGGGTTGAGCAGTACTTC.

The CDR3 loop is CASSMGLTTEAFF. The CDR3 bases are TGTGCCAGTAGTATGGGACTGACCACTGAAGCTTTCTTT. The chain links TRBV19 to TRBJ1-1; weak D call: TRBD1 (5 bases). The CDR3 spans 13 residues. Germline CDR1 and CDR2: LNHDA and SQIVND (reference sequence). Trimming shortened V by 3 bases and J by 4 bases, and 9 bases separated the two germline ends.

The CDR3 nucleotides read TGCGCCAGCAGCCACCCTGCGTCAGACAGGGGGGATGGCTACACCTTC. Protein product: CASSHPASDRGDGYTF. The chain combines TRBV4-3 with TRBJ1-2; 9 bases are shared with TRBD1. The V gene end was trimmed by 3 bases and the J gene end by 6 bases; junction bases not matched to a gene: 11. The CDR3 contains 16 residues. Germline CDR1 reads LGHNA; CDR2 reads YSLEER.

This clone was detected only a few times. The genes are TRBV7-3 and TRBJ1-2; 7 bases are a match to TRBD1. Unmatched junction bases numbered 4, after V lost 6 bases and J lost 3 bases. Looked up from germline, CDR1 is SGHTA and CDR2 is FQGTGA. The CDR3 length is 13 residues. The CDR3: CASRDDRDYGYTF. The CDR3 region has the DNA TGTGCCAGCAGAGACGACAGGGACTATGGCTACACCTTC.

The rearrangement links TRBV10-2 to TRBJ1-1; no clear D. The germline CDR1 and CDR2 sequences are WSHSY and SAAADI. V lost 7 bases and J lost 6, with 9 bases in between. The CDR3 is made up of 11 amino acids. CDR3 sequence reads: CASTLNAEAFF. The CDR3 region has the DNA TGCGCCAGCACTCTTAATGCTGAAGCTTTCTTT.

The chain carries TRBV27 and TRBJ2-7; 7 bases are shared with TRBD2. This CDR3 comprises 14 residues. CDR1 and CDR2 from the germline V gene are MNHEY and SMNVEV (reference sequence). V gave up 2 bases and J gave up 4 bases; unmatched junction bases: 5. The chain's CDR3 is CASSLRGVEYEQYF. The CDR3 coding sequence is TGTGCCAGCAGTTTACGGGGGGTGGAGTACGAGCAGTACTTC.